The 28 T cell receptor beta chains below all came from one sample that was sequenced in a study of shared clonotypes between healthy human individuals. It was CD45RO-negative cells, positively selected for CCR7, that made up naive CD8 cells, with terminally differentiated effector memory CD45RA+ cells excluded. Using immunoSEQ multiplex PCR, the repertoire was profiled, and TCRdb retains in-frame clones only, with some absent. The sample yields around 2.1 million clones, approximately 94% seen once. The specimen sequenced was naive CD8+ T cells from PBMCs. These receptors were collected from a man aged 18-30 years in good health. Some clones in this sample may be carry-over from other donors' samples.

The V and J genes are TRBV4-3 and TRBJ2-4, with D possibly being TRBD2 (5 bases). This CDR3 region has 17 residues. The V and J ends lost 0 bases and 1 base respectively, with 13 bases between them. Germline V gene data show CDR1 as LGHNA and CDR2 as YSLEER. This chain's CDR3 is CASSQDIEGLAKNIQYF. The CDR3 bases are TGCGCCAGCAGCCAAGATATTGAGGGTTTGGCCAAAAACATTCAGTACTTC.

The chain employs TRBV9 and TRBJ2-1, with D perhaps matching TRBD1 or TRBD2 (5 bases each). The CDR3 has 17 residues. CDR1 and CDR2 from the germline V gene are SGDLS and YYNGEE. Trimming took off 2 bases at V and 6 bases at J, with 21 bases between the two ends. The CDR3 DNA is TGTGCCAGCAGCGTGGGGGATAATGTACTAAGGGGCAATGAGCAGTTCTTC. Translated, it gives CASSVGDNVLRGNEQFF.

J is TRBJ2-1 and V is TRBV10-3; the match to TRBD2 covers 7 bases. In germline, CDR1 is ENHRY, CDR2 SYGVKD. The V gene end was trimmed by 7 bases and the J gene end by 6 bases; junction bases not matched to a gene: 6. The CDR3 has 13 residues. As DNA, the CDR3 is TGTGCCATCACTGCGGGAGTGGCCAATGAGCAGTTCTTC. As protein: CAITAGVANEQFF.

This rearrangement joins TRBV6-6 to TRBJ1-5; D is unresolved. V shed 6 bases and J shed 5 bases, with 11 bases lying between them. The germline CDR1 and CDR2 sequences are MNHNY and SVGAGI (reference sequence). This CDR3 is built from 13 residues. Here the CDR3 reads CASRGFGDQPQHF. The CDR3 bases are TGTGCCAGCAGGGGTTTCGGAGATCAGCCCCAGCATTTT.

V usage is TRBV6-1 and J usage is TRBJ2-3; no clear D. This CDR3 has 14 residues. V was clipped by 1 base and J by 2 bases, with 7 bases between them. Germline V gene lookup returns CDR1 MNHNS and CDR2 SASEGT. Written as DNA, the CDR3 is TGTGCCAGCAGTGAAGTAACCCTCACAGATACGCAGTATTTT. Protein product: CASSEVTLTDTQYF.

The chain recombines TRBV28 with TRBJ2-7; D gene ambiguous. V gave up 6 bases and J gave up 0 bases, with 12 bases separating them. This CDR3 has 14 residues. From germline, CDR1 is MDHEN and CDR2 SYDVKM. The CDR3 loop is CASSSGPASYEQYF. CDR3 bases: TGTGCCAGCAGCTCCGGCCCAGCCTCCTACGAGCAGTACTTC.

The chain recombines TRBV5-1 with TRBJ2-7; D unresolved. This CDR3 has 14 residues. Trimming pared 4 bases from V and 3 bases from J, leaving 14 bases between. The V gene's germline CDR1 is SGHRS and CDR2 YFSETQ. This chain's CDR3 is CASSPTLPHYEQYF. The DNA of the CDR3 is TGCGCCAGCAGCCCCACCCTACCGCACTACGAGCAGTACTTC.

This clone appeared a few times. V gene TRBV11-3 combines with J gene TRBJ1-1; D is ambiguous. The CDR3 contains 13 residues. Germline CDR1 reads SGHNT; CDR2 reads YENEEA. Trimming pared 1 base from V and 4 bases from J, leaving 7 bases between. Written as DNA, the CDR3 is TGTGCCAGCAGCTTAGCCTTATCCACTGAAGCTTTCTTT. Protein sequence: CASSLALSTEAFF.

The chain has TRBV19 and TRBJ2-1; D is possibly TRBD2 (5 bases). Trimming stripped 2 bases from V and 6 bases from J, with 11 bases between. This CDR3 comprises 14 residues. Germline-derived CDR1 and CDR2 are LNHDA and SQIVND (reference sequence). This CDR3 reads CASSIMGAGNEQFF. CDR3 sequence (DNA): TGTGCCAGTAGTATAATGGGAGCCGGCAATGAGCAGTTCTTC.

The V gene is TRBV5-4, the J gene TRBJ2-1; D unresolved. The germline V gene encodes CDR1 SGHNT and CDR2 YYREEE (reference sequence). This CDR3 region has 12 residues. Trimming took off 1 base at V and 4 bases at J, with 3 bases between the two ends. CDR3 region: CASSLKYNEQFF. The CDR3 region has the DNA TGTGCCAGCAGCTTGAAGTACAATGAGCAGTTCTTC.

J is TRBJ2-7 and V is TRBV7-9; 9 bases line up with TRBD1. Germline trimming cut 5 bases from V and 4 bases from J; bases unmatched to any gene: 9. The CDR3 is made up of 15 amino acids. Germline V gene lookup returns CDR1 SEHNR and CDR2 FQNEAQ (reference sequence). The CDR3 here is CASSSRDRDYYEQYF. The CDR3 DNA sequence: TGTGCCAGCAGCAGCCGGGACAGGGATTATTACGAGCAGTACTTC.

The chain recombines TRBV5-4 with TRBJ1-4, with TRBD1 matching 8 bases. The CDR3 spans 15 residues. Looked up from germline, CDR1 is SGHNT and CDR2 is YYREEE (reference sequence). V was clipped by 3 bases and J by 8 bases; unmatched bases: 9. The CDR3 protein is CASSSPGQDGEKLFF. Here the CDR3 DNA reads TGTGCCAGCAGCTCCCCGGGACAGGATGGGGAAAAACTGTTTTTT.

The chain couples TRBV5-1 to TRBJ2-3; D not resolved. This CDR3 spans 13 amino acids. CDR1 SGHRS and CDR2 YFSETQ come from the germline V gene. The ends were cut back, 3 bases at V and 4 bases at J, with 9 bases in the middle. The CDR3 here is CASSSTTADTQYF. The CDR3 nucleotides read TGCGCCAGCAGCTCTACCACGGCAGATACGCAGTATTTT. The full variable domain, in which reference TRBV5-1 and TRBJ2-3 provide the parts outside the CDR3, is KAGVTQTPRYLIKTRGQQVTLSCSPISGHRSVSWYQQTPGQGLQFLFEYFSETQRNKGNFPGRFSGRQFSNSRSEMNVSTLELGDSALYLCASSSTTADTQYFGPGTRLTVL.

The gene calls are TRBV6-1 and TRBJ2-3; 9 bases match TRBD2. V shed 10 bases, J shed 5 bases, and the junction held 13 bases outside the gene matches. CDR1 is MNHNS, CDR2 SASEGT, per germline. This CDR3 is built from 15 residues. CDR3 in DNA: TGTGCCACCGATAGATCAGCGGGAGGTATAGATACGCAGTATTTT. Residues: CATDRSAGGIDTQYF.

The genes are TRBV4-1 and TRBJ2-2; D unclear. The CDR3 covers 12 residues. Trimming shortened V by 4 bases and J by 3 bases, and 3 bases separated the two germline ends. Germline V gene data show CDR1 as MGHRA and CDR2 as YSYEKL. The CDR3 loop reads CASSLYTGELFF. The CDR3, as DNA: TGCGCCAGCAGCCTCTACACCGGGGAGCTGTTTTTT.

The chain couples TRBV28 to TRBJ2-3; 9 bases line up with TRBD2. CDR3 length: 16 residues. Losses at the gene ends were 4 bases for V and 2 bases for J; bases not matched to a gene: 7. Per the germline V gene, CDR1 is MDHEN and CDR2 is SYDVKM. The CDR3 region has the DNA TGTGCCAGCAGTTGGGAGGCGGGGGGGTCCACAGATACGCAGTATTTT. This sequence encodes CASSWEAGGSTDTQYF.

The gene calls are TRBV7-2 and TRBJ2-7; D is ambiguous. V was clipped by 1 base and J by 0 bases, with 7 bases between them. Germline V CDR1 and CDR2: SGHTA, FQGNSA. This CDR3 is built from 14 residues. For the CDR3, the DNA is TGTGCCAGCAGCTTAGTTGGGGACTCCTACGAGCAGTACTTC. Its protein product is CASSLVGDSYEQYF.

The V gene is TRBV4-3, the J gene TRBJ2-7; D is unresolved. Germline V gene data show CDR1 as LGHNA and CDR2 as YSLEER. CDR3 length: 16 amino acids. V lost 4 bases and J lost 2, with 18 bases in between. The CDR3 here is CASSPQYSLLTYEQYF. The CDR3 nucleotides are TGCGCCAGCAGCCCCCAGTACTCACTCTTGACCTACGAGCAGTACTTC.

This chain links TRBV28 with TRBJ2-5, with 7 bases fitting TRBD1. Germline V gene data show CDR1 as MDHEN and CDR2 as SYDVKM. Losses at the gene ends were 7 bases for V and 2 bases for J; bases not matched to a gene: 4. The CDR3 runs to 13 residues. The CDR3, as DNA: TGTGCCAGCATTAACAGGGGTCAAGAGACCCAGTACTTC. Translation: CASINRGQETQYF.

The genes are TRBV4-3 and TRBJ2-5; TRBD2 matches 10 bases. The J segment lost 5 bases and the V segment lost 0 bases, leaving 9 bases of the junction unmatched. The CDR3 runs 17 residues. CDR1 and CDR2 from the germline V gene are LGHNA and YSLEER. CDR3 in amino acids: CASSQEKVIAGGETQYF. Here the CDR3 DNA reads TGCGCCAGCAGCCAAGAAAAAGTAATAGCGGGAGGTGAGACCCAGTACTTC.

This chain connects TRBV2 to TRBJ2-1; maybe TRBD1 (6 bases). This CDR3 region has 16 residues. The germline CDR1 and CDR2 sequences are SNHLY and FYNNEI. V was clipped by 2 bases and J by 8 bases, with 19 bases between them. DNA for the CDR3: TGTGCCAGCAGTGAAAGGAGGCAGGGGTTGCGCGATGAGCAGTTCTTC. The encoded protein is CASSERRQGLRDEQFF.

The chain uses TRBV4-3 and TRBJ2-1; D call uncertain. Germline V gene data show CDR1 as LGHNA and CDR2 as YSLEER. Between the trimmed V and J ends, which lost 0 bases and 8 bases, there was a span of 11 bases. The CDR3 covers 14 residues. The CDR3 here is CASSQESRYHEQFF. The CDR3 DNA is TGCGCCAGCAGCCAAGAGTCCAGGTACCATGAGCAGTTCTTC.

Comments on this clone: In the same sample, other DNA sequences code for this CDR3. The chain employs TRBV7-9 and TRBJ1-1, with D unresolved. Trimming shortened V by 2 bases and J by 4 bases, and 5 bases separated the two germline ends. Germline-derived CDR1 and CDR2 are SEHNR and FQNEAQ (reference sequence). CDR3 length equals 12 residues. CDR3 bases: TGTGCCAGCAGCTTAAGTGGCACTGAAGCTTTCTTT. This codes for CASSLSGTEAFF. The full variable domain, in which reference TRBV7-9 and TRBJ1-1 provide the parts outside the CDR3, is DTGVSQNPRHKITKRGQNVTFRCDPISEHNRLYWYRQTLGQGPEFLTYFQNEAQLEKSRLLSDRFSAERPKGSFSTLEIQRTEQGDSAMYLCASSLSGTEAFFGQGTRLTVV.

Notes on this clone: At the DNA level, this CDR3 is encoded by other sequences in the same sample as well. The chain carries TRBV7-2 and TRBJ1-2; TRBD1 agrees at 10 bases. The CDR3 extends over 14 amino acids. With V trimmed by 1 base and J by 4 bases, 0 bases remained unmatched. Germline V lookup: CDR1 SGHTA, CDR2 FQGNSA. The CDR3 DNA sequence: TGTGCCAGCAGCTTAGGGACAGGGGGCTATGGCTACACCTTC. Amino acids: CASSLGTGGYGYTF.

The V and J genes are TRBV2 and TRBJ1-6; no reliable D call. Germline CDR1 SNHLY, CDR2 FYNNEI. The CDR3 covers 12 residues. V gave up 1 base and J gave up 12 bases, with 7 bases separating them. The CDR3 bases are TGTGCCAGCAGTGAAGATGGGTTACCCCTCCACTTT. Translated: CASSEDGLPLHF.

The chain has TRBV10-3 and TRBJ1-1, with D tentatively TRBD1 (5 bases). Between the trimmed V and J ends, which lost 2 bases and 6 bases, there was a span of 13 bases. The CDR3 contains 14 residues. From germline, CDR1 is ENHRY and CDR2 SYGVKD. This CDR3 reads CAISEGGEASEAFF. The DNA for the CDR3 is TGTGCCATCAGTGAGGGGGGTGAGGCGTCTGAAGCTTTCTTT.

This clone was counted a single time. This chain links TRBV5-4 with TRBJ2-1; D ambiguous. Deletions cut 4 bases from V and 1 base from J, with 15 bases between. The CDR3 consists of 16 residues. CDR1 is SGHNT, CDR2 YYREEE, per germline (reference sequence). The CDR3 loop reads CASSDLTTSSYNEQFF. Written as DNA, the CDR3 is TGTGCCAGCAGCGACCTGACCACCTCTTCCTACAATGAGCAGTTCTTC.

This chain connects TRBV4-1 to TRBJ2-1; tentatively, D is TRBD1 (6 bases). The CDR3 sequence is 14 residues long. From germline, CDR1 is MGHRA and CDR2 YSYEKL. Between the trimmed V and J ends, which lost 6 bases and 2 bases, there was a span of 11 bases. The CDR3 nucleotides are TGCGCCAGCAGACAGGGTGGTCCCTACAATGAGCAGTTCTTC. Translating it yields CASRQGGPYNEQFF.